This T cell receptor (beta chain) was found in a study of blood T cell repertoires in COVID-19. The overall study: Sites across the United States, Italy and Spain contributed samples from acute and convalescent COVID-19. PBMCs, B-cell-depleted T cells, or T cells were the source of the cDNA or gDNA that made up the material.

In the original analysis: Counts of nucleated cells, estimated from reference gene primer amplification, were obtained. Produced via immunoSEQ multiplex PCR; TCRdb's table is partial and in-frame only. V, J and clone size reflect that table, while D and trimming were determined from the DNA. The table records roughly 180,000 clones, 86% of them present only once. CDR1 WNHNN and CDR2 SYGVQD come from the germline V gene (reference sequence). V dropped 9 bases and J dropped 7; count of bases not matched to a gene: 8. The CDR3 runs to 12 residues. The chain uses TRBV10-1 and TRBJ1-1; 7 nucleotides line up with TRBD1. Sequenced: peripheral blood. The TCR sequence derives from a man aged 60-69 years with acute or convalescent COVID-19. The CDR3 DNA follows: TGCGCCAGGGCAGGGACAGAGGGTGAAGCTTTCTTT. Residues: CARAGTEGEAFF.